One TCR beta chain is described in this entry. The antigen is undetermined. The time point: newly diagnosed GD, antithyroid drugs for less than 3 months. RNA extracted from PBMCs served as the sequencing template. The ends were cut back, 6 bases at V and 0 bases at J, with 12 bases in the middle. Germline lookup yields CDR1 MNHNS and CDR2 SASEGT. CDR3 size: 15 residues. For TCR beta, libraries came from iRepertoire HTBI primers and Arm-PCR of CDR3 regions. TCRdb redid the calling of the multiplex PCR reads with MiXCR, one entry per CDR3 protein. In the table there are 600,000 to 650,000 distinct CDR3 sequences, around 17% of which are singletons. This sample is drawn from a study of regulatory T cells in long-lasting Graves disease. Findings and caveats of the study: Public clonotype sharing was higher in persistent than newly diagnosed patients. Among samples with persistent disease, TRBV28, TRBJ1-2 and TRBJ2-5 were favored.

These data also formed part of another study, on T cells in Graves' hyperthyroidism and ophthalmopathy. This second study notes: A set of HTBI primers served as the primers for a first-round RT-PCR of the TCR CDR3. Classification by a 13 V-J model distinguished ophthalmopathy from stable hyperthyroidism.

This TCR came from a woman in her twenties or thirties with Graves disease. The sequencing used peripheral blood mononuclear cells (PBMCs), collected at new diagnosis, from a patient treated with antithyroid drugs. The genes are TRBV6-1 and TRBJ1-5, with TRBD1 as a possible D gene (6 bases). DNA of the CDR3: TGTGCCAGCAGGGGGGCAGGCCATAGCAATCAGCCCCAGCATTTT. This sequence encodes CASRGAGHSNQPQHF.